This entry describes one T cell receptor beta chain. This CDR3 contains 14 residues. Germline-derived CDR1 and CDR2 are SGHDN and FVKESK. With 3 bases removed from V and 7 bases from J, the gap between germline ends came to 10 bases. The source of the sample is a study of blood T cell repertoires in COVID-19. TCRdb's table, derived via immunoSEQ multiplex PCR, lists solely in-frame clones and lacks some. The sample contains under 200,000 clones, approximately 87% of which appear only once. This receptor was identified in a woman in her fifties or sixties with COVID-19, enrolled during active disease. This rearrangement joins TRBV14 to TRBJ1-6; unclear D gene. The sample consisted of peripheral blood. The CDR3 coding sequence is TGTGCCAGCAGCCACTCAGGCCTGAATTCACCCCTCCACTTT. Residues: CASSHSGLNSPLHF. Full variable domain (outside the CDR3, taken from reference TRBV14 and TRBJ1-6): EAGVTQFPSHSVIEKGQTVTLRCDPISGHDNLYWYRRVMGKEIKFLLHFVKESKQDESGMPNNRFLAERTGGTYSTLKVQPAELEDSGVYFCASSHSGLNSPLHFGNGTRLTVT.